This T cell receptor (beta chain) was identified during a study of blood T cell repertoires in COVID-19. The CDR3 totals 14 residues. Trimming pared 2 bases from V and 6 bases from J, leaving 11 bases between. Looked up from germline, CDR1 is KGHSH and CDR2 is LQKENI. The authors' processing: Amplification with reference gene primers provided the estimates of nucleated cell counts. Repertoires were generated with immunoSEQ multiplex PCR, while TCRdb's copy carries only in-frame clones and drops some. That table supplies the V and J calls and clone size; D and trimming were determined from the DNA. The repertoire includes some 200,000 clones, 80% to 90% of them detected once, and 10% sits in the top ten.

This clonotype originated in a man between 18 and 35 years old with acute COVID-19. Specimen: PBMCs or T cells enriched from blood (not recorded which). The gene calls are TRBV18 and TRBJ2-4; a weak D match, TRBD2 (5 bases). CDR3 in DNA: TGTGCCAGCTCACCAGATCGGGAATCAAACATTCAGTACTTC. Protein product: CASSPDRESNIQYF.